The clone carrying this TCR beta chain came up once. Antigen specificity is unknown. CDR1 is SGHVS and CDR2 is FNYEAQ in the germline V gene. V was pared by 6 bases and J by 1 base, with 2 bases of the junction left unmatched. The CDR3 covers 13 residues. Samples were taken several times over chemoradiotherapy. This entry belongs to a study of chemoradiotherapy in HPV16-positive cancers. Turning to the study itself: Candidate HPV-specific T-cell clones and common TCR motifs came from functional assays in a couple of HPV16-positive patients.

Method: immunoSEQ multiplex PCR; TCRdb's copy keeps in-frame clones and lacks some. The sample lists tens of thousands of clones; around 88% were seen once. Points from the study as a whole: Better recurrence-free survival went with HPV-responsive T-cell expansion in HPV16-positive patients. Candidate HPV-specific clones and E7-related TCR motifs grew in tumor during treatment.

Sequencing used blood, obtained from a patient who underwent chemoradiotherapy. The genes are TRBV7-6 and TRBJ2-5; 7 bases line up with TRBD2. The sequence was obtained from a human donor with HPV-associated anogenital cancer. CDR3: CASRGLFQETQYF. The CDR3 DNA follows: TGTGCCAGCAGGGGACTATTCCAAGAGACCCAGTACTTC. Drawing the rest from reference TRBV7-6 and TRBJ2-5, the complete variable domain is GAGVSQSPRYKVTKRGQDVALRCDPISGHVSLYWYRQALGQGPEFLTYFNYEAQQDKSGLPNDRFSAERPEGSISTLTIQRTEQRDSAMYRCASRGLFQETQYFGPGTRLLVL.